The 5 T cell receptor beta chains reported below all come from one sample, sequenced in a study of response to subunit inactivated influenza vaccine. TCRdb ran MiXCR on the RT-PCR reads and lists one entry per CDR3 protein. The sample includes about 780,000 distinct CDR3 sequences, about 18% of them seen just once. The specimen was PBMCs from blood, collected 5 to 6 days after vaccination. Receptors originate from a man in his fifties who received an inactivated influenza vaccine.

Ten or more counts support this clonotype. This sequence joins TRBV29-1 and TRBJ2-1, with D possibly being TRBD2 (5 bases). Trimming pared 6 bases from V and 8 bases from J, leaving 11 bases between. Germline CDR1 reads SQVTM; CDR2 reads ANQGSEA. There are 11 residues in the CDR3. CDR3 sequence (DNA): TGCAGCGTGGGGAACGGGGATGAGCAGTTCTTC. Protein: CSVGNGDEQFF.

This clonotype was seen a single time. The chain is built from TRBV11-1 and TRBJ2-1; no reliable D call. Per germline, CDR1 SGHAT and CDR2 FQDESV (reference sequence). This CDR3 region has 11 residues. V was shortened by 3 bases and J by 9 bases, with 6 bases between the two germline ends. The CDR3 loop is CASSLQSEQFF. DNA for the CDR3: TGTGCCAGCAGCTTGCAGAGTGAGCAGTTCTTC.

This clonotype turned up a few times. This chain uses TRBV10-3 with TRBJ2-1, with TRBD2 matching 10 bases. The CDR3 extends over 17 amino acids. The germline CDR1 and CDR2 sequences are ENHRY and SYGVKD. The trim removed 7 bases at V and 0 bases at J, leaving 9 bases unmatched. The CDR3 bases are TGTGCCATCAAAGGCACTAGCGGGGCGAGCTCCTACAATGAGCAGTTCTTC. Protein product: CAIKGTSGASSYNEQFF.

V gene TRBV6-5 combines with J gene TRBJ2-3; TRBD2 might be the D (6 bases). Germline-derived CDR1 and CDR2 are MNHEY and SVGAGI. This CDR3 spans 18 amino acids. Deletions cut 0 bases from V and 2 bases from J, with 18 bases between. This CDR3 reads CASSYSGTFEEVTDTQYF. In DNA, the CDR3 is TGTGCCAGCAGTTACTCCGGGACTTTCGAGGAGGTCACAGATACGCAGTATTTT.

The chain is built from TRBV10-3 and TRBJ2-3; D is unresolved. The CDR3 spans 15 residues. From germline, CDR1 is ENHRY and CDR2 SYGVKD. The V end was cut by 0 bases, the J end by 4 bases, with 11 bases between. As DNA, the CDR3 is TGTGCCATCAGTGAGTCTAACAGCTACTCAGATACGCAGTATTTT. Translating it yields CAISESNSYSDTQYF.